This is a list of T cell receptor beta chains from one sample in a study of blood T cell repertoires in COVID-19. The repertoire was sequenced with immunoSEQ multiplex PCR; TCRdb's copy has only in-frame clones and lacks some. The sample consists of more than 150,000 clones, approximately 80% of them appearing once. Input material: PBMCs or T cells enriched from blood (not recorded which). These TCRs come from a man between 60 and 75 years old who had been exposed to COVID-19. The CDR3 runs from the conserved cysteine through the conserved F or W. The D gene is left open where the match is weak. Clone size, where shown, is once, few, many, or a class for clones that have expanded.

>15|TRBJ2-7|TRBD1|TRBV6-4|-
CASSDGTGGLEEQYF
TGTGCCAGCAGTGACGGGACAGGGGGACTTGAGGAGCAGTACTTC
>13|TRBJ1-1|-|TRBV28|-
CASLAWGLTEAFF
TGTGCCAGCCTGGCCTGGGGCTTAACTGAAGCTTTCTTT
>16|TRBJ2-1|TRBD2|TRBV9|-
CASSVEALAGVDEQFF
TGTGCCAGCAGCGTAGAAGCCCTAGCGGGAGTGGATGAGCAGTTCTTC
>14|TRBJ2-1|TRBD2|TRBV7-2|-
CASSVRTSQNEQFF
TGTGCCAGCAGCGTAAGGACTAGTCAAAATGAGCAGTTCTTC
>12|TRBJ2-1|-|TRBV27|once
CASASGWSEQFF
TGTGCCAGCGCCTCAGGGTGGAGTGAGCAGTTCTTC
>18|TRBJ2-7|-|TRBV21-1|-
CASSKAGPCCDRVYEQYF
TGTGCCAGCAGCAAAGCCGGTCCTTGTTGCGACAGAGTCTACGAGCAGTACTTC
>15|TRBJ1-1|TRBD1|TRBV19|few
CASSQDPGQGIEAFF
TGTGCCAGTAGCCAGGACCCGGGACAGGGTATTGAAGCTTTCTTT
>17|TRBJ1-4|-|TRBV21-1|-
CASSIHRPGQGGEKLFF
TGTGCCAGCAGCATCCATCGACCGGGACAGGGAGGTGAAAAACTGTTTTTT
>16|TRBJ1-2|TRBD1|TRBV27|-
CASSANRDRGGYGYTF
TGTGCCAGCAGTGCTAACCGGGACAGGGGTGGATATGGCTACACCTTC
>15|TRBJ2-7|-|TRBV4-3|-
CASSQDTQSRYEQYF
TGCGCCAGCAGCCAAGATACCCAGTCCAGATACGAGCAGTACTTC
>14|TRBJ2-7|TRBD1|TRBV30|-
CAWTAGQGSYEQYF
TGTGCCTGGACGGCCGGACAGGGATCCTACGAGCAGTACTTC
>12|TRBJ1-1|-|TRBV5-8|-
CASSFRDTEAFF
TGTGCCAGCAGCTTCCGGGACACTGAAGCTTTCTTT
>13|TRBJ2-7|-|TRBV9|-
CASSTGEDTEQYF
TGTGCCAGCAGCACCGGGGAGGACACCGAGCAGTACTTC
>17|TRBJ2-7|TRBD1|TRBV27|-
CASSIFPQGAISYEQYF
TGTGCCAGCAGTATCTTCCCTCAGGGGGCAATCTCCTACGAGCAGTACTTC
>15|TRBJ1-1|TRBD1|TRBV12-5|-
CASGTGQGVNTEAFF
TGTGCTAGTGGAACGGGACAGGGTGTGAACACTGAAGCTTTCTTT
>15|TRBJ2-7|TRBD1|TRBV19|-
CASSRAGQGLDEQYF
TGTGCCAGTAGTCGGGCGGGACAGGGGCTCGACGAGCAGTACTTC
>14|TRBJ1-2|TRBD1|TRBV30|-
CAWTGGELGYGYTF
TGTGCCTGGACAGGGGGCGAGCTTGGGTATGGCTACACCTTC
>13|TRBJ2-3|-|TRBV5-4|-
CASSLSGADTQYF
TGTGCCAGCAGCTTGAGTGGGGCTGATACGCAGTATTTT
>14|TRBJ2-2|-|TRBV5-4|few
CASSLRRDTGELFF
TGTGCCAGCAGCTTGCGCAGGGACACCGGGGAGCTGTTTTTT